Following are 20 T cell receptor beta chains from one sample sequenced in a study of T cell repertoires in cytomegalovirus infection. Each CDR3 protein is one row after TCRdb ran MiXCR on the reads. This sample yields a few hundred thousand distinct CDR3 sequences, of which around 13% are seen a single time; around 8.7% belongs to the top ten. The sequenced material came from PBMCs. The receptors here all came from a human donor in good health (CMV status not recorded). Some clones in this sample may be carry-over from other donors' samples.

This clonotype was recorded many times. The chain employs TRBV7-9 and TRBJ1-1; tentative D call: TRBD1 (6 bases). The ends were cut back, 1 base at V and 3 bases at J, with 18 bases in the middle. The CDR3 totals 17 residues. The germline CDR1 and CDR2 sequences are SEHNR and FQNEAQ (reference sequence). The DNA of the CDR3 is TGTGCCAGCAGCTTAGTCGCCACAGGGAAAGGGTACACTGAAGCTTTCTTT. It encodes CASSLVATGKGYTEAFF.

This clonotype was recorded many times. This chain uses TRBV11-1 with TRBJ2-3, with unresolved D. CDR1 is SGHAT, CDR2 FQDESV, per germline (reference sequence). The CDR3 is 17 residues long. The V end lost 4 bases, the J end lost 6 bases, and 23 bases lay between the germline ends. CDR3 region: CASSSPWTSTAQDTQYF. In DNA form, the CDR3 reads TGTGCCAGCAGCTCACCATGGACCAGCACAGCACAGGATACGCAGTATTTT.

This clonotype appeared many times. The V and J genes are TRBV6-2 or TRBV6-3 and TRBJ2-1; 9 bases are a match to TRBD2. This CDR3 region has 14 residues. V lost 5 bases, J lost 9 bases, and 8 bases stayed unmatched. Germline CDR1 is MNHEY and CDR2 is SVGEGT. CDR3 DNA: TGTGCCAGCAGTATCCAGCGGGGGGCAGGTGAGCAGTTCTTC. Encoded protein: CASSIQRGAGEQFF.

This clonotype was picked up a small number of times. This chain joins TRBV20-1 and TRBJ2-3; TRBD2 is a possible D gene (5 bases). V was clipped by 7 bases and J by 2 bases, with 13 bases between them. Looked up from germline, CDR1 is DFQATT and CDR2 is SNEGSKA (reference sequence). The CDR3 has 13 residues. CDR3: CSGVSGYTDTQYF. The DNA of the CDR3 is TGCAGTGGGGTGAGCGGATACACAGATACGCAGTATTTT.

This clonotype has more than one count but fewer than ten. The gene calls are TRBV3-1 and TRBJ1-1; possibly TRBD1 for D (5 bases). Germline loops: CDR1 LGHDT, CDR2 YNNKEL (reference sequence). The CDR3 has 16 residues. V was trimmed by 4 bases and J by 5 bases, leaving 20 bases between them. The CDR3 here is CASSRRGAPSRTEAFF. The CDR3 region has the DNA TGTGCCAGCAGCCGAAGGGGAGCTCCCTCCAGGACTGAAGCTTTCTTT.

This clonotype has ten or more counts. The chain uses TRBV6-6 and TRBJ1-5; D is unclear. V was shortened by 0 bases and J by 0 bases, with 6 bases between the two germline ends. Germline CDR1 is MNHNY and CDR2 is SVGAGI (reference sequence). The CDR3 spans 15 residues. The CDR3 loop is CASSYSRGSNQPQHF. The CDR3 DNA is TGTGCCAGCAGTTACTCACGGGGTAGCAATCAGCCCCAGCATTTT.

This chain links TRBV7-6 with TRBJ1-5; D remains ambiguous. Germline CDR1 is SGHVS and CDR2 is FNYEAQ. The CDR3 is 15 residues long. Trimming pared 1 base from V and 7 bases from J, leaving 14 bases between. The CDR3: CASSLGVGRGQPQHF. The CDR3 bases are TGTGCCAGCAGCTTAGGTGTAGGGCGAGGCCAGCCCCAGCATTTT.

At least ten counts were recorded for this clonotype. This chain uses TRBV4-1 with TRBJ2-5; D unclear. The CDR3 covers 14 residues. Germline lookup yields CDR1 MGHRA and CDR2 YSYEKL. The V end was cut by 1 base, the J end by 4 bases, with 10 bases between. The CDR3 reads CASSQVSRRETQYF. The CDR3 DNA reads TGCGCCAGCAGCCAAGTCTCTAGACGAGAGACCCAGTACTTC.

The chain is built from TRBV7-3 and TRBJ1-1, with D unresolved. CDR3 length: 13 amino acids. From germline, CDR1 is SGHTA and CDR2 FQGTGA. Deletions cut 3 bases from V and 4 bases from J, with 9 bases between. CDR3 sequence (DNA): TGTGCCAGCAGCTTGAATGGGCCCACTGAAGCTTTCTTT. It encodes CASSLNGPTEAFF.

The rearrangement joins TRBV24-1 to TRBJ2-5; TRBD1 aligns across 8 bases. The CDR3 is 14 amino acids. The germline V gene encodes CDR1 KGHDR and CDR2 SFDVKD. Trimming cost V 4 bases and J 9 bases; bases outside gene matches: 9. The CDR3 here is CATSDSLTGEPQYF. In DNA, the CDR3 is TGTGCCACCAGTGACTCTTTGACAGGGGAGCCCCAGTACTTC.

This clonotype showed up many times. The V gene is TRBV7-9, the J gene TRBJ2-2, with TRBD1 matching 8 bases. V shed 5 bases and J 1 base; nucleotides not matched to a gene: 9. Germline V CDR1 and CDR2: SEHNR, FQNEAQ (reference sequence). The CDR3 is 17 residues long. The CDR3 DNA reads TGTGCCAGCAGCCCGCAACCGGGACAGGAGAACACCGGGGAGCTGTTTTTT. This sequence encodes CASSPQPGQENTGELFF. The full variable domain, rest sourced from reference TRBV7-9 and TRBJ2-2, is DTGVSQNPRHKITKRGQNVTFRCDPISEHNRLYWYRQTLGQGPEFLTYFQNEAQLEKSRLLSDRFSAERPKGSFSTLEIQRTEQGDSAMYLCASSPQPGQENTGELFFGEGSRLTVL.

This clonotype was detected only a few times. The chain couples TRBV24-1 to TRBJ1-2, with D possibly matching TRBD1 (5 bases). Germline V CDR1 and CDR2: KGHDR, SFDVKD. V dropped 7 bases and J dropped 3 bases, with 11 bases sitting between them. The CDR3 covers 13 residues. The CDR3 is CATSGDGDYGYTF. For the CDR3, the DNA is TGTGCCACCAGCGGGGACGGAGACTATGGCTACACCTTC.

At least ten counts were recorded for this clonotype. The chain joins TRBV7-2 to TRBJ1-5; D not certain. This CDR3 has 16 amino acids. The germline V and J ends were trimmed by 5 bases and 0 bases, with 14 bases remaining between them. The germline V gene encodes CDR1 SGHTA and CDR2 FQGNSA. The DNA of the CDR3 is TGTGCCAGCAGCCCGGGAGGGTCCTTTAGCAATCAGCCCCAGCATTTT. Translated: CASSPGGSFSNQPQHF.

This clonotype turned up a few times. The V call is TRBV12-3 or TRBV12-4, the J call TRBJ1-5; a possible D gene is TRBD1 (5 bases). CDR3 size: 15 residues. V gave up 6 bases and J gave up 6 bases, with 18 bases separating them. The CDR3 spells CASSLDSGGSQPQHF. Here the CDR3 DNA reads TGTGCCAGCAGCCTGGACTCCGGGGGGAGTCAGCCCCAGCATTTT.

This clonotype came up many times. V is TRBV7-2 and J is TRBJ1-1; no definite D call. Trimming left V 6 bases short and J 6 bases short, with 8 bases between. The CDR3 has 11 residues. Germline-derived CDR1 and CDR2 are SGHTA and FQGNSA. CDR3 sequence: CASSQWPEAFF. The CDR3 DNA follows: TGTGCCAGCAGTCAGTGGCCTGAAGCTTTCTTT.

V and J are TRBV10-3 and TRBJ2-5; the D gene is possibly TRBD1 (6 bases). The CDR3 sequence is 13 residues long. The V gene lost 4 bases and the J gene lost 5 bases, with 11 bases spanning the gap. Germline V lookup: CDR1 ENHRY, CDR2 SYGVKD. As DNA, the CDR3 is TGTGCCATCAGTGCAGGACAGTGGGAGACCCAGTACTTC. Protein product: CAISAGQWETQYF.

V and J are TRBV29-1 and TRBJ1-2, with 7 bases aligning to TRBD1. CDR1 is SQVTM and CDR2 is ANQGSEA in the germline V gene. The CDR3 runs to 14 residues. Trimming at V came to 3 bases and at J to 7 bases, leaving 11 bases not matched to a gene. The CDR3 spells CSVDVMQGEVGYTF. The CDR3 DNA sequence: TGCAGCGTTGACGTTATGCAGGGGGAGGTTGGCTACACCTTC.

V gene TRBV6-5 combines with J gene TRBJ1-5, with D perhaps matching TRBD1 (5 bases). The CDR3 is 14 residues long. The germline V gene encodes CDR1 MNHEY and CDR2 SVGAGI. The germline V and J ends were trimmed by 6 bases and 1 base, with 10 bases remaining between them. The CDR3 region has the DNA TGTGCCAGCAGCAGGGACGGGAGCAATCAGCCCCAGCATTTT. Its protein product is CASSRDGSNQPQHF.

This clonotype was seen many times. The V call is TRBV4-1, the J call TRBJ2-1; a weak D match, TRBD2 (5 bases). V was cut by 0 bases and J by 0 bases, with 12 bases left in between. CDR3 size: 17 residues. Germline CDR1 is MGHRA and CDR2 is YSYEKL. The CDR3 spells CASSQDPGLSSYNEQFF. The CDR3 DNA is TGCGCCAGCAGCCAAGACCCTGGACTCAGCTCCTACAATGAGCAGTTCTTC.

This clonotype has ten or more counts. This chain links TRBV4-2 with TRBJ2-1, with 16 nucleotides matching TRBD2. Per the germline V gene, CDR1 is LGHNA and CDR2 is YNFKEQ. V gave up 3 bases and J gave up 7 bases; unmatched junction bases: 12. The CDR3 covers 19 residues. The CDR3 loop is CASSHSGTSGGAFGNEQFF. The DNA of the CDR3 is TGTGCCAGCAGCCATTCTGGGACTAGCGGGGGGGCCTTTGGGAATGAGCAGTTCTTC.